Shown below are 20 T cell receptor beta chains from a single sample sequenced in a study of blood T cells in healthy people across ages. Next came a second PCR, run for roughly 6 to 11 cycles, which used a sample-barcoded 5' primer along with a J-beta primer mix. Using its own MiXCR run on the 5' RACE reads, TCRdb lists one record per CDR3 protein. The sample lists 1,500,000 or so distinct CDR3 sequences, approximately 42% occurring once. The sequenced sample consisted of blood. Receptors originate from a woman under 30 in good health.

This clonotype was seen just once. At one of its ends the junction is not consistent with the germline gene, which may arise from a read error. This sequence joins TRBV4-2 and TRBJ2-5; 7 positions agree with TRBD2. Germline CDR1 and CDR2: LGHNA and YNFKEQ. The CDR3 extends over 15 amino acids. CDR3 region: CASSQGSGGAYEQNF. The CDR3, as DNA: TGTGCCAGCAGCCAAGGATCGGGGGGAGCCTACGAGCAGAACTTC.

This clonotype was observed a few times. The V and J genes are TRBV2 and TRBJ1-5; D uncertain. Germline loops: CDR1 SNHLY, CDR2 FYNNEI. V was pared by 6 bases and J by 0 bases, with 15 bases between. The CDR3 is 16 amino acids. In nucleotides, the CDR3 is TGTGCCAGCAGCGCAGGTTGGGAAACTAGCAATCAGCCCCAGCATTTT. Protein product: CASSAGWETSNQPQHF.

Points on this clonotype: A much larger clone differs from this one at a single base, so this may be a read error. The J gene is TRBJ1-6, the V gene TRBV12-5; no reliable D call. Germline V gene lookup returns CDR1 LGHNT and CDR2 FRNRAP. The V and J ends lost 5 bases and 5 bases respectively, with 16 bases between them. The CDR3 totals 16 residues. The CDR3 spells CASGPPTVHNNSPLHF. The CDR3 DNA is TGTGCTAGTGGTCCCCCCACGGTCCACAATAATTCACCCCTCCACTTT.

Notes on this clonotype: Germline is not matched at one junction end, which may reflect a read error. The rearrangement joins TRBV20-1 to TRBJ2-7; D remains unclear. Looked up from germline, CDR1 is DFQATT and CDR2 is SNEGSKA (reference sequence). CDR3 length equals 13 residues. The CDR3 DNA follows: TGCAGTGCTAGAGGCGATAGCTCCGACGAGCAGTACTTC. Its translation: CSARGDSSDEQYF.

A note on this clonotype: A much larger clone lies a single base off, so this may be a read error. V and J are TRBV29-1 and TRBJ2-7; D is perhaps TRBD1 or TRBD2 (5 bases each). Trimming took 7 bases from V and 7 from J, leaving 20 bases between them. This CDR3 has 13 amino acids. Germline CDR1 reads SQVTM; CDR2 reads ANQGSEA. In DNA, the CDR3 is TGCAGCGGGAGACACGGGACCCTAAATGAGCAGTACTTC. It specifies CSGRHGTLNEQYF.

The chain joins TRBV5-5 to TRBJ1-2; possibly TRBD1 for D (5 bases). The CDR3 is 15 residues long. Trimming took 0 bases from V and 4 from J, leaving 13 bases between them. Per germline, CDR1 SGHKS and CDR2 YYEKEE (reference sequence). This CDR3 reads CASSLGQGIVYGYTF. CDR3 DNA: TGTGCCAGCAGCTTGGGGCAGGGCATAGTCTATGGCTACACCTTC.

CDR3: CASRSGTTTYNEQFF. CDR3 DNA: TGTGCCAGCAGATCCGGGACTACGACGTACAATGAGCAGTTCTTC. The V gene is TRBV2, the J gene TRBJ2-1; TRBD2 matches 7 bases. Germline lookup yields CDR1 SNHLY and CDR2 FYNNEI. The CDR3 is 15 amino acids. Unmatched junction bases numbered 9, after V lost 6 bases and J lost 4 bases. Based on the CDR3 plus reference TRBV2 and TRBJ2-1, the full variable domain is EPEVTQTPSHQVTQMGQEVILRCVPISNHLYFYWYRQILGQKVEFLVSFYNNEISEKSEIFDDQFSVERPDGSNFTLKIRSTKLEDSAMYFCASRSGTTTYNEQFFGPGTRLTVL.

The chain couples TRBV29-1 to TRBJ2-7; D assignment may be TRBD1 or TRBD2 (5 bases each). Trimming pared 8 bases from V and 8 bases from J, leaving 19 bases between. Germline loops: CDR1 SQVTM, CDR2 ANQGSEA. The CDR3 runs 12 residues. In nucleotides, the CDR3 is TGCAGCCCGTCCCTGATCGGGACCCAGCAGTACTTC. Its protein is CSPSLIGTQQYF.

This chain uses TRBV7-2 with TRBJ1-5; 10 bases match TRBD1. The CDR3 contains 15 residues. The germline gives CDR1 SGHTA, CDR2 FQGNSA. The V segment lost 2 bases and the J segment 7 bases; nucleotides outside the gene matches: 5. The CDR3 protein is CASSLIGTGDQPQHF. CDR3 DNA: TGTGCCAGCAGCTTAATAGGGACAGGGGACCAGCCCCAGCATTTT.

This sequence joins TRBV12-3 or TRBV12-4 and TRBJ2-5, with 8 positions matching TRBD1. CDR3 size: 14 residues. J was trimmed by 3 bases and V by 3 bases; bases with no gene match: 3. The CDR3 protein is CASSFIQGEETQYF. For the CDR3, the DNA is TGTGCCAGCAGTTTTATACAGGGGGAAGAGACCCAGTACTTC.

This clonotype was seen repeatedly, ten times or more. The chain uses TRBV12-3 or TRBV12-4 and TRBJ2-7; TRBD2 matches at 9 bases. The CDR3 is 15 amino acids. Trimming took 3 bases from V and 2 from J; bases not matched to a gene: 5. The CDR3 DNA follows: TGTGCCAGCAGTTTCGGGTTAGCGGGGGCCTACGAGCAGTACTTC. This codes for CASSFGLAGAYEQYF.

The gene calls are TRBV12-3 or TRBV12-4 and TRBJ2-6; a possible D gene is TRBD1 (6 bases). V lost 6 bases and J lost 2, with 11 bases in between. The CDR3 contains 15 residues. CDR3 bases: TGTGCCAGCAGATTTCGGACAGCTGGGGCCAACGTCCTGACTTTC. It codes for CASRFRTAGANVLTF.

This clonotype was detected ten times or more. The CDR3 region is CSARGRSGGRIRYEQYF. The CDR3 DNA reads TGCAGTGCTAGAGGTCGAAGCGGGGGGCGTATTCGCTACGAGCAGTACTTC. The rearrangement joins TRBV20-1 to TRBJ2-7, with 9 bases matching TRBD2. Germline loops: CDR1 DFQATT, CDR2 SNEGSKA (reference sequence). This CDR3 region has 17 residues. Losses at the gene ends were 1 base for V and 3 bases for J; bases not matched to a gene: 13.

This sequence joins TRBV6-2 or TRBV6-3 and TRBJ2-5, with 8 bases fitting TRBD2. CDR1 is MNHEY, CDR2 SVGEGT, per germline. CDR3 length equals 14 residues. The V and J ends lost 5 bases and 5 bases, in that order; junction bases with no gene match: 7. The CDR3 DNA sequence: TGTGCCAGCAGTGACCTGGCTAGCGGGGAGACCCAGTACTTC. It encodes CASSDLASGETQYF.

This chain joins TRBV20-1 and TRBJ2-7; 8 bases are shared with TRBD1. The CDR3 contains 14 residues. Germline assignment: CDR1 DFQATT and CDR2 SNEGSKA (reference sequence). V dropped 5 bases and J dropped 6; count of bases not matched to a gene: 12. CDR3 residues: CSAEKTGVWVEQYF. The CDR3 region has the DNA TGCAGTGCTGAGAAGACAGGGGTCTGGGTCGAGCAGTACTTC.

This clonotype was picked up a small number of times. This chain uses TRBV30 with TRBJ1-4, with a weak D call TRBD1 (6 bases). Trimming left V 0 bases short and J 12 bases short, with 23 bases between. Per germline, CDR1 GTSNPN and CDR2 SVGIG (reference sequence). The CDR3 runs 16 residues. CDR3 nucleotide sequence: TGTGCCTGGAGTGTACCGTTTGGGGGGCTGAGGGTAGAACTGTTTTTT. This encodes CAWSVPFGGLRVELFF.

The V gene is TRBV4-3, the J gene TRBJ1-2; no clear D. CDR1 and CDR2 (germline): LGHNA, YSLEER. Trimming removed 2 bases at V and 0 bases at J, with 16 bases between. The length of the CDR3 is 17 residues. The CDR3 protein is CASSQLGEANTNYGYTF. The CDR3 DNA follows: TGCGCCAGCAGCCAATTGGGAGAGGCGAATACTAACTATGGCTACACCTTC.

A single count supports this clonotype. Written as DNA, the CDR3 is TGTGCCAGCGGAGCGGGGTATTACAATGAGCAGTTCTTC. Its translation is CASGAGYYNEQFF. The chain employs TRBV2 and TRBJ2-1; 7 bases align to TRBD2. Germline values: CDR1 SNHLY, CDR2 FYNNEI. The CDR3 contains 13 residues. The V and J ends lost 8 bases and 4 bases, in that order; junction bases with no gene match: 5. The whole variable domain, filled in from reference TRBV2 and TRBJ2-1, reads EPEVTQTPSHQVTQMGQEVILRCVPISNHLYFYWYRQILGQKVEFLVSFYNNEISEKSEIFDDQFSVERPDGSNFTLKIRSTKLEDSAMYFCASGAGYYNEQFFGPGTRLTVL.

This clonotype was found a few times. This chain joins TRBV27 and TRBJ2-6, with D perhaps matching TRBD1 (5 bases). The CDR3 length is 18 residues. From germline, CDR1 is MNHEY and CDR2 SMNVEV (reference sequence). Between the trimmed V and J ends, which lost 5 bases and 0 bases, there was a span of 17 bases. In DNA form, the CDR3 reads TGTGCCAGCAGTCTCCTTAGGTTGGACACCTCTGGGGCCAACGTCCTGACTTTC. Its protein is CASSLLRLDTSGANVLTF.

The CDR3 region has the DNA TGTGCCAGCAGCTCCATCTTTGGGGAGGGACAGGGACGAGGGACTGAAGCTTTCTTT. Translation: CASSSIFGEGQGRGTEAFF. V gene TRBV7-9 combines with J gene TRBJ1-1; 9 bases are shared with TRBD1. Germline trimming cut 4 bases from V and 5 bases from J; bases unmatched to any gene: 20. The CDR3 has 19 amino acids. Germline V CDR1 and CDR2: SEHNR, FQNEAQ (reference sequence).